This entry lists 26 T cell receptor beta chains sequenced from one sample in a study of T-cell reconstitution after alpha-beta-depleted transplantation in children. During its preparation, the TCRbeta library received unique molecular identifiers. MiXCR, run by TCRdb on the PCR reads, gives a single entry per CDR3 protein. This sample has about 610,000 distinct CDR3 sequences; over 9.5% occur once, and the top ten carry about 4%. Sample: PBMCs from the stem cell graft donor, taken from the stem cell graft. These receptors all stem from a human donor who donated a stem cell graft to a child with acute myeloid leukemia.

This clonotype was counted only a few times. The chain couples TRBV5-1 to TRBJ1-1; D remains ambiguous. Germline CDR1 is SGHRS and CDR2 is YFSETQ. The CDR3 is made up of 13 amino acids. Deletions cut 2 bases from V and 4 bases from J, with 9 bases between. The CDR3 region is CASSLGQTTEAFF. CDR3 sequence (DNA): TGCGCCAGCAGCTTAGGGCAGACCACTGAAGCTTTCTTT. Full variable domain (remainder filled in from reference TRBV5-1 and TRBJ1-1): KAGVTQTPRYLIKTRGQQVTLSCSPISGHRSVSWYQQTPGQGLQFLFEYFSETQRNKGNFPGRFSGRQFSNSRSEMNVSTLELGDSALYLCASSLGQTTEAFFGQGTRLTVV.

This clonotype has only a few counts. The chain couples TRBV29-1 to TRBJ1-2; D call uncertain. The CDR3 has 12 residues. Germline V gene data show CDR1 as SQVTM and CDR2 as ANQGSEA. The V gene lost 4 bases and the J gene lost 0 bases, with 6 bases spanning the gap. CDR3 sequence reads: CSVASSNYGYTF. The CDR3 DNA reads TGCAGCGTTGCGTCTTCTAACTATGGCTACACCTTC.

This clonotype came up many times. The gene calls are TRBV11-2 and TRBJ2-3; 7 nucleotides match TRBD2. After removal of 4 bases from V and 1 base from J, the junction contained 5 bases not matched to a gene. Germline CDR1 is SGHAT and CDR2 is FQNNGV. CDR3 length: 15 amino acids. The CDR3 sequence: CASSSSLAGTDTQYF. The CDR3 DNA is TGTGCCAGCAGCTCCTCCCTAGCGGGCACAGATACGCAGTATTTT.

The sample holds a few counts of this clonotype. The rearrangement uses TRBV20-1 and TRBJ2-7; TRBD1 might be the D (7 bases). V lost 6 bases and J lost 1, with 16 bases in between. There are 14 residues in the CDR3. Germline-derived CDR1 and CDR2 are DFQATT and SNEGSKA (reference sequence). The CDR3 sequence is CSAYQGGFSYEQYF. The DNA for the CDR3 is TGCAGTGCCTATCAGGGGGGTTTTTCCTACGAGCAGTACTTC.

This clonotype was found a few times. This chain connects TRBV4-3 to TRBJ2-7; D might be TRBD2 (6 bases). The length of the CDR3 is 15 residues. Trimming took off 0 bases at V and 6 bases at J, with 15 bases between the two ends. Germline V lookup: CDR1 LGHNA, CDR2 YSLEER. The CDR3, as DNA: TGCGCCAGCAGCCAAGATGGGGACTCCCTCGCCGAGCAGTACTTC. This sequence encodes CASSQDGDSLAEQYF.

In its sample, this clonotype was seen a few times. The V gene is TRBV9, the J gene TRBJ1-1, with D perhaps TRBD1 (6 bases). The germline gives CDR1 SGDLS, CDR2 YYNGEE. Trimming removed 5 bases from V and 1 base from J, with 15 bases in between. The CDR3 totals 15 residues. The CDR3 loop reads CASSKGEKQNTEAFF. The CDR3 DNA sequence: TGTGCCAGCAGTAAGGGGGAAAAGCAGAACACTGAAGCTTTCTTT.

This clonotype was observed at least ten times. The chain joins TRBV12-3 or TRBV12-4 to TRBJ2-3; no firm D call. Trimming stripped 7 bases from V and 3 bases from J, with 5 bases between. CDR3 length: 11 residues. The CDR3 loop is CASTITDTQYF. Written as DNA, the CDR3 is TGTGCCAGCACCATAACAGATACGCAGTATTTT.

This clonotype was recorded a few times. DNA of the CDR3: TGTGCCAGCACCCCCGATTTCTACGAGCAGTACTTC. As protein: CASTPDFYEQYF. The V gene is TRBV12-3 or TRBV12-4, the J gene TRBJ2-7; D ambiguous. Deletions cut 7 bases from V and 3 bases from J, with 10 bases between. This CDR3 is 12 amino acids long.

This clonotype was observed a handful of times. The V call is TRBV27, the J call TRBJ2-7; 7 nucleotides align to TRBD2. The length of the CDR3 is 14 residues. J gave up 2 bases and V 6 bases, and 7 bases lay outside the gene matches. Germline CDR1 is MNHEY and CDR2 is SMNVEV (reference sequence). The CDR3 here is CASRPAGLTYEQYF. The CDR3 nucleotides read TGTGCCAGCAGGCCAGCGGGACTAACCTACGAGCAGTACTTC.

The chain uses TRBV6-2 or TRBV6-3 and TRBJ2-7; 8 nucleotides agree with TRBD2. The CDR3 length is 15 residues. V trimming: 3 bases; J trimming: 7 bases; junction bases outside the gene matches: 11. Germline CDR1 reads MNHEY; CDR2 reads SVGEGT. CDR3 protein: CASSYGGLGNREQYF. As DNA, the CDR3 is TGTGCCAGCAGTTATGGGGGACTAGGCAACCGGGAGCAGTACTTC.

The genes are TRBV7-9 and TRBJ1-1; D not certain. Germline V gene sequence: CDR1 SEHNR, CDR2 FQNEAQ (reference sequence). The CDR3 contains 15 residues. Trimming took off 3 bases at V and 1 base at J, with 12 bases between the two ends. This chain's CDR3 is CASSFLSGRNTEAFF. The CDR3 region has the DNA TGTGCCAGCAGCTTTTTATCGGGGAGGAACACTGAAGCTTTCTTT.

The chain links TRBV10-3 to TRBJ2-7; 8 nucleotides agree with TRBD1. The CDR3 is made up of 13 amino acids. Trimming removed 6 bases from V and 7 bases from J; junction bases left unmatched: 8. Germline V gives CDR1 ENHRY, CDR2 SYGVKD. The CDR3 loop reads CAISGQGPGEQYF. The CDR3 coding sequence is TGTGCCATCAGCGGACAGGGCCCGGGGGAGCAGTACTTC.

This clonotype was counted only a few times. This chain joins TRBV7-9 and TRBJ2-2; D ambiguous. The CDR3 runs to 15 residues. CDR1 and CDR2 (germline): SEHNR, FQNEAQ (reference sequence). V was pared by 1 base and J by 0 bases, with 6 bases between. The chain's CDR3 is CASSLEAANTGELFF. CDR3 bases: TGTGCCAGCAGCTTAGAGGCTGCGAACACCGGGGAGCTGTTTTTT.

This clonotype appeared many times. The chain is built from TRBV20-1 and TRBJ2-7; D is perhaps TRBD1 or TRBD2 (5 bases each). The V and J ends lost 5 bases and 0 bases respectively, with 11 bases between them. Germline CDR1 is DFQATT and CDR2 is SNEGSKA (reference sequence). CDR3 size: 13 residues. The CDR3 here is CSAPGPVSYEQYF. The DNA of the CDR3 is TGCAGTGCTCCGGGACCCGTCTCCTACGAGCAGTACTTC.

This clonotype was counted only a few times. The chain couples TRBV9 to TRBJ2-1, with 10 bases fitting TRBD2. CDR3 length: 16 residues. J was trimmed by 9 bases and V by 1 base; bases with no gene match: 10. The V gene's germline CDR1 is SGDLS and CDR2 YYNGEE. CDR3 sequence: CASSVSGAGGPVEQFF. Written as DNA, the CDR3 is TGTGCCAGCAGCGTATCAGGAGCGGGAGGGCCAGTTGAGCAGTTCTTC.

This clonotype was found many times. The genes are TRBV6-5 and TRBJ2-3; D might be TRBD2 (6 bases). This CDR3 comprises 16 residues. Germline CDR1 MNHEY, CDR2 SVGAGI. Trimming took 6 bases from V and 2 from J, leaving 18 bases between them. The CDR3 region is CASSRLNTGVTDTQYF. As DNA, the CDR3 is TGTGCCAGCAGCCGCCTTAACACGGGGGTCACAGATACGCAGTATTTT.

Many counts were recorded for this clonotype. This sequence joins TRBV29-1 and TRBJ2-4, with D unclear. The V end lost 4 bases, the J end lost 0 bases, and 13 bases lay between the germline ends. The germline V gene encodes CDR1 SQVTM and CDR2 ANQGSEA. CDR3 size: 15 residues. The CDR3: CSVVAQLLAKNIQYF. Written as DNA, the CDR3 is TGCAGCGTTGTCGCACAGTTATTAGCCAAAAACATTCAGTACTTC.

This clonotype was seen ten or more times. The V and J genes are TRBV20-1 and TRBJ2-7, with 9 nucleotides matching TRBD2. This CDR3 comprises 13 residues. Trimming cost V 5 bases and J 4 bases; bases outside gene matches: 6. Germline CDR1 DFQATT, CDR2 SNEGSKA (reference sequence). This CDR3 reads CSALAGVLYEQYF. CDR3 sequence (DNA): TGCAGTGCTTTAGCGGGAGTGCTATACGAGCAGTACTTC.

The genes are TRBV9 and TRBJ2-7, with D perhaps matching TRBD1 (5 bases). Trimming shortened V by 0 bases and J by 1 base, and 11 bases separated the two germline ends. This CDR3 contains 15 residues. Germline CDR1 is SGDLS and CDR2 is YYNGEE. The CDR3 region is CASSVEAGPSYEQYF. CDR3 DNA: TGTGCCAGCAGCGTAGAAGCAGGGCCTTCCTACGAGCAGTACTTC.

Many counts were recorded for this clonotype. The CDR3 sequence: CASSPPGLAGYEQYF. CDR3 nucleotide sequence: TGTGCCAGCAGCCCCCCGGGACTAGCGGGATACGAGCAGTACTTC. J is TRBJ2-7 and V is TRBV3-1; 13 bases are a match to TRBD2. This CDR3 spans 15 amino acids. Germline V gives CDR1 LGHDT, CDR2 YNNKEL (reference sequence). Trimming at V came to 4 bases and at J to 4 bases, leaving 4 bases not matched to a gene.

V gene TRBV20-1 combines with J gene TRBJ2-3, with D maybe TRBD2 (6 bases). The CDR3 is 13 amino acids. Germline CDR1 DFQATT, CDR2 SNEGSKA (reference sequence). V was cut by 7 bases and J by 3 bases, with 14 bases left in between. This chain's CDR3 is CSGFGGRTDTQYF. As DNA, the CDR3 is TGCAGTGGGTTCGGAGGGAGGACAGATACGCAGTATTTT.

The chain carries TRBV29-1 and TRBJ2-1, with D possibly matching TRBD1 (5 bases). The CDR3 is 16 amino acids. Trimming left V 6 bases short and J 9 bases short, with 27 bases between. Germline CDR1 is SQVTM and CDR2 is ANQGSEA. CDR3 residues: CSVDNKQDPVVGEQFF. The CDR3 nucleotides read TGCAGCGTGGACAATAAACAGGATCCCGTCGTAGGTGAGCAGTTCTTC.

This clonotype was picked up many times. This chain links TRBV12-3 or TRBV12-4 with TRBJ1-1, with 9 bases fitting TRBD1. The V and J ends lost 6 bases and 7 bases, in that order; junction bases with no gene match: 9. The CDR3 consists of 14 residues. The CDR3 DNA is TGTGCCAGCAGCCAGAGGGACAGGGAATATGAAGCTTTCTTT. This codes for CASSQRDREYEAFF.

Comments on this clonotype: At one of its ends the junction is not consistent with the germline gene, which may arise from a read error. J is TRBJ2-1 and V is TRBV4-3, with TRBD2 matching 9 bases. CDR1 LGHNA and CDR2 YSLEER come from the germline V gene. The CDR3 runs 17 residues. CDR3 amino acids: CASSQDRGTSSHNEQFF. The DNA of the CDR3 is TGCGCCAGCAGCCAAGATAGGGGGACTAGCTCCCACAATGAGCAGTTCTTC.

The rearrangement uses TRBV18 and TRBJ2-1; the D gene is possibly TRBD1 (6 bases). The germline V and J ends were trimmed by 4 bases and 6 bases, with 22 bases remaining between them. CDR1 is KGHSH, CDR2 LQKENI, per germline. This CDR3 has 17 residues. CDR3 nucleotides: TGTGCCAGCTCACGCGGCCTTCAGGGGATTCCACCCAATGAGCAGTTCTTC. It specifies CASSRGLQGIPPNEQFF.

The sample holds many counts of this clonotype. This chain uses TRBV6-2 or TRBV6-3 with TRBJ2-2; D may be TRBD2 (6 bases). The V end lost 8 bases, the J end lost 7 bases, and 11 bases lay between the germline ends. Germline CDR1 and CDR2: MNHEY and SVGEGT. The CDR3 sequence is 12 residues long. This CDR3 is CASSLGGGELFF. The CDR3 bases are TGTGCCAGCTCCCTCGGGGGCGGGGAGCTGTTTTTT.